This is a list of T cell receptor beta chains from one sample in a study of blood T cell repertoires in COVID-19. Using immunoSEQ multiplex PCR, the repertoire was profiled, and TCRdb retains in-frame clones only, with some absent. There are hundreds of thousands of clones in the sample; around 90% occur only once, and approximately 3.5% lies in the top ten. The specimen sequenced was peripheral blood. The receptors derive from a woman between 18 and 29 years old who had recovered from COVID-19. Each CDR3 is given with its conserved first and last residue. D genes are given only for firm matches. The listing skips clone size in some rows; elsewhere it reads once, few, many or a size class.

J: TRBJ1-2; V: TRBV19; size: -; D: -; length: 12; CDR3: CASTPDSDGYTF; DNA: TGTGCCAGTACCCCGGACAGTGATGGCTACACCTTC
J: TRBJ2-5; V: TRBV9; size: -; D: -; length: 14; CDR3: CASSVGADQETQYF; DNA: TGTGCCAGCAGCGTAGGGGCAGACCAAGAGACCCAGTACTTC
J: TRBJ2-1; V: TRBV14; size: -; D: TRBD1; length: 15; CDR3: CASSPEQGARNEQFF; DNA: TGTGCCAGCAGCCCGGAGCAGGGGGCTAGGAATGAGCAGTTCTTC
J: TRBJ2-5; V: TRBV5-1; size: -; D: TRBD2; length: 15; CDR3: CASSLGTSPKETQYF; DNA: TGCGCCAGCAGCTTAGGGACTAGTCCTAAAGAGACCCAGTACTTC
J: TRBJ2-5; V: TRBV7-8; size: -; D: TRBD2; length: 14; CDR3: CASSFRGDQETQYF; DNA: TGTGCCAGCAGCTTTCGGGGGGATCAAGAGACCCAGTACTTC
J: TRBJ1-2; V: TRBV5-1; size: -; D: -; length: 14; CDR3: CASSFQGGDYGYTF; DNA: TGCGCCAGCAGCTTTCAGGGTGGAGACTATGGCTACACCTTC
J: TRBJ1-5; V: TRBV24-1; size: -; D: TRBD1; length: 15; CDR3: CATSDATGYNQPQHF; DNA: TGTGCCACCAGTGATGCGACAGGGTACAATCAGCCCCAGCATTTT
J: TRBJ2-1; V: TRBV27; size: -; D: TRBD2; length: 16; CDR3: CASSLVLAGDYNEQFF; DNA: TGTGCCAGCAGTTTAGTCCTAGCGGGGGACTACAATGAGCAGTTCTTC
J: TRBJ2-2; V: TRBV7-9; size: few; D: -; length: 15; CDR3: CASSQGMSNTGELFF; DNA: TGTGCCAGCAGCCAGGGAATGTCGAACACCGGGGAGCTGTTTTTT
J: TRBJ2-1; V: TRBV6-2/TRBV6-3; size: -; D: TRBD2; length: 18; CDR3: CASSYRKTSSGREDEQFF; DNA: TGTGCCAGCAGTTACCGGAAAACCTCTAGCGGGAGAGAGGATGAGCAGTTCTTC
J: TRBJ1-5; V: TRBV7-8; size: -; D: -; length: 17; CDR3: CASSLGPRGIAIRPQHF; DNA: TGTGCCAGCAGCTTAGGCCCTCGGGGGATAGCCATTAGGCCCCAGCATTTT